The clone carrying this T cell receptor beta chain has only a few counts. V was trimmed by 8 bases and J by 4 bases, leaving 21 bases between them. The CDR3 runs to 16 residues. Germline V gives CDR1 LNHDA, CDR2 SQIVND (reference sequence). This sample is part of a study of patients and donors after allogeneic stem cell transplantation. TCRdb independently ran MiXCR on the RT-PCR reads; one entry per CDR3 protein. The sample includes 200,000 to 250,000 distinct CDR3 sequences, roughly an eighth of them seen just once. V is TRBV19 and J is TRBJ1-5; D is uncertain. The sequence was obtained from a human donor who was either an allogeneic HSCT recipient or a stem cell or donor lymphocyte infusion donor (not recorded which). It is not recorded whose cells these are; they may come from a transplant donor. The specimen was blood, either unsorted or a sorted T cell fraction (not recorded which). The DNA of the CDR3 is TGTGCCAGTTTTGGGGTCGGGCAGAGAGCGAATCAGCCCCAGCATTTT. It encodes CASFGVGQRANQPQHF.